This TCR beta chain is from a study of cytomegalovirus exposure and HLA in healthy donors. About the research overall: Roughly 179 million T cells yielded approximately 100 million unique TCR beta sequences, as an earlier analysis found.

Study findings and constraints: Cytomegalovirus association was listed for 164 TCR beta chains. The records held CMV serostatus as the only immune exposure information.

Likely unrecorded immune exposures existed in these nominally healthy donors. The PCR employed 60 Vbeta primers together with 13 Jbeta primers. Data came from immunoSEQ multiplex PCR; TCRdb stores just in-frame clones and leaves some out. The sample has about 150,000 clones, roughly 78% seen once. Notes on this clone: Its antigen is not identified.

Germline lookup yields CDR1 GTSNPN and CDR2 SVGIG (reference sequence). The CDR3 runs to 14 residues. The V and J ends lost 2 bases and 4 bases respectively, with 14 bases between them. The V and J genes are TRBV30 and TRBJ1-1; tentative D call: TRBD1 (5 bases). This clonotype was sampled from a woman in her forties or fifties in good health and CMV-seropositive. Sequenced sample: PBMCs. The CDR3 is CAWSSPFRGTEAFF. The CDR3 DNA is TGTGCCTGGAGTTCACCTTTTAGGGGCACTGAAGCTTTCTTT.